Included here is one T cell receptor (beta chain) sequence, with context. The CDR3 spans 19 residues. V lost 1 base, J lost 4 bases, and 16 bases stayed unmatched. In germline, CDR1 is LNHDA, CDR2 SQIVND (reference sequence). Recruitment covered about two dozen US areas and drew participants whose ages spanned 18 to 89 years. The data are from a study of blood T cell repertoires in COVID-19. Study-level background: The origin of the acute and convalescent COVID-19 samples was the United States, Italy and Spain.

The authors' processing: Using reference gene primer amplification, nucleated cell counts were estimated. Sequencing used immunoSEQ multiplex PCR; TCRdb keeps in-frame clones, though not all of them. V and J calls plus clone size are reproduced from that table; the DNA served to infer D and trimming. The table lists 390,000 or so clones, 80% to 85% of them singletons. The chain combines TRBV19 with TRBJ1-3; 7 bases are a match to TRBD1. Sample: PBMCs or T cells enriched from blood (not recorded which). The TCR originated in a woman between 45 and 65 years old who had recovered from COVID-19. The CDR3 is CASSIALGTASLGGNTIYF. The CDR3 region has the DNA TGTGCCAGTAGTATAGCCCTGGGGACAGCCTCTCTCGGGGGAAACACCATATATTTT.